The T cell receptor (beta chain) described here comes from a study of memory CD4+ T cells and cytomegalovirus serostatus. Findings of the study overall: Each of 60 to 80 CMV-associated TCRbeta sequences occurred in one to five individuals. Suggested: most of the CMV-linked TCR signature lies in CD4+ memory cells.

This clone occurred once. The antigen remains undetermined. Single viable CD3+CD4+CD8-CD45RO+ cells were sorted as the memory CD4+ T cells. Serum IgG to CMV pp150, pp28, p38 and p52 defined serostatus. Authors' methods: After removing out-of-frame reads, 2 million to 2.5 million distinct TCRbeta sequences remained. Sequencing was performed with immunoSEQ multiplex PCR; in TCRdb, only in-frame clones are kept and a portion is missing. The D gene and trimming were derived from the DNA, and the V and J assignments and clone size from that table. The sample holds approximately 44,000 clones, less than 85% seen once. The sample taken for sequencing was memory CD4+ T cells from blood. The TCR was taken from an adult in good health and CMV-seronegative.

The CDR3 sequence is CASTGQGGVEQYF. In nucleotides, the CDR3 is TGTGCCAGCACCGGACAGGGCGGGGTCGAGCAGTACTTC. The gene calls are TRBV2 and TRBJ2-7; 8 bases map to TRBD1. V was pared by 7 bases and J by 6 bases, with 8 bases of the junction left unmatched. The V gene's germline CDR1 is SNHLY and CDR2 FYNNEI. This CDR3 contains 13 residues.